This entry lists 10 T cell receptor beta chains sequenced from one sample in a study of early T cells in non-severe SARS-CoV-2 infection. In TCRdb, the 5' RACE reads were re-called with MiXCR into one record per CDR3 protein. The profile shows 65,000 to 85,000 distinct CDR3 sequences, about a sixth of them singletons. The sequenced material came from whole blood. The receptors stem from an adult who was a healthcare worker with PCR-confirmed SARS-CoV-2 infection or an uninfected control (not recorded which).

This clonotype was seen ten or more times. The rearrangement joins TRBV19 to TRBJ1-5; TRBD1 might be the D (6 bases). Germline CDR1 reads LNHDA; CDR2 reads SQIVND (reference sequence). CDR3 size: 13 residues. The germline V and J ends were trimmed by 7 bases and 5 bases, with 12 bases remaining between them. The CDR3 bases are TGTGCCAGTATGGGGGGGGCGGATCAGCCCCAGCATTTT. It encodes CASMGGADQPQHF.

This clonotype has only a few counts. The chain uses TRBV20-1 and TRBJ2-3; possible D gene TRBD1, 6 bases. V lost 3 bases and J lost 0, with 19 bases in between. This CDR3 comprises 17 residues. Germline CDR1 reads DFQATT; CDR2 reads SNEGSKA (reference sequence). CDR3 nucleotide sequence: TGCAGTGCTAGGGACACCCCGGACAGCGGTAGCACAGATACGCAGTATTTT. The encoded protein is CSARDTPDSGSTDTQYF.

The CDR3 reads CASSYSRQGDGYTF. CDR3 DNA sequence: TGTGCCAGCAGTTACTCACGGCAGGGTGATGGCTACACCTTC. This chain connects TRBV6-2 or TRBV6-3 to TRBJ1-2; TRBD1 might be the D (5 bases). The CDR3 sequence is 14 residues long. V was clipped by 0 bases and J by 6 bases, with 11 bases between them. Germline V lookup: CDR1 MNHEY, CDR2 SVGEGT.

The V gene is TRBV5-4, the J gene TRBJ2-2; D is undetermined. Trimming removed 1 base at V and 7 bases at J, with 17 bases between. CDR1 is SGHNT, CDR2 YYREEE, per germline (reference sequence). The CDR3 extends over 16 amino acids. The CDR3 DNA follows: TGTGCCAGCAGCTTGAGGACGCGGCCAAACGGCGGGGAGCTGTTTTTT. Its protein is CASSLRTRPNGGELFF.

This clonotype was observed many times. V gene TRBV27 combines with J gene TRBJ2-5; D possibly corresponds to TRBD1 (5 bases). CDR1 is MNHEY, CDR2 SMNVEV, per germline (reference sequence). The V gene lost 7 bases and the J gene lost 4 bases, with 13 bases spanning the gap. The CDR3 loop spans 13 amino acids. The CDR3 protein is CASTRSQGETQYF. CDR3 sequence (DNA): TGTGCCAGCACCCGGTCGCAGGGAGAGACCCAGTACTTC.

This clonotype showed up just a few times. The CDR3 DNA is TGTGCCAGCAGTGAAGCCTTTAGGACAGGGGGCGCAGATACGCAGTATTTT. Residues: CASSEAFRTGGADTQYF. The chain links TRBV6-1 to TRBJ2-3; 11 bases map to TRBD1. CDR1 and CDR2 from the germline V gene are MNHNS and SASEGT. The CDR3 runs 17 residues. The V segment lost 0 bases and the J segment 4 bases; nucleotides outside the gene matches: 6.

The chain recombines TRBV27 with TRBJ1-1; no clear D gene. Trimming removed 4 bases from V and 1 base from J, with 7 bases in between. The germline CDR1 and CDR2 sequences are MNHEY and SMNVEV (reference sequence). CDR3 length equals 13 residues. DNA of the CDR3: TGTGCCAGCAGTTGGGCACAGAACACTGAAGCTTTCTTT. Amino acid sequence: CASSWAQNTEAFF.

The rearrangement uses TRBV25-1 and TRBJ2-6; D not certain. The CDR3 is 13 residues long. V lost 4 bases, J lost 2 bases, and 3 bases lay in between. In germline, CDR1 is MGHDK, CDR2 SYGVNS. Written as DNA, the CDR3 is TGTGCCAGCAGTGGCACTGGGGCCAACGTCCTGACTTTC. It yields the protein CASSGTGANVLTF. The whole variable domain, filled in from reference TRBV25-1 and TRBJ2-6, reads EADIYQTPRYLVIGTGKKITLECSQTMGHDKMYWYQQDPGMELHLIHYSYGVNSTEKGDLSSESTVSRIRTEHFPLTLESARPSHTSQYLCASSGTGANVLTFGAGSRLTVL.

This clonotype was observed a handful of times. The rearrangement links TRBV7-9 to TRBJ2-4; perhaps D is TRBD1 or TRBD2 (5 bases each). This CDR3 contains 16 residues. V was pared by 3 bases and J by 0 bases, with 12 bases between. Germline V gene sequence: CDR1 SEHNR, CDR2 FQNEAQ (reference sequence). The CDR3 coding sequence is TGTGCCAGCAGCTTGGGACGGTCAGGAGCCAAAAACATTCAGTACTTC. It codes for CASSLGRSGAKNIQYF. Combining the CDR3 with reference TRBV7-9 and TRBJ2-4 gives the whole variable domain DTGVSQNPRHKITKRGQNVTFRCDPISEHNRLYWYRQTLGQGPEFLTYFQNEAQLEKSRLLSDRFSAERPKGSFSTLEIQRTEQGDSAMYLCASSLGRSGAKNIQYFGAGTRLSVL.

This clonotype has more than one count but fewer than ten. The rearrangement uses TRBV24-1 and TRBJ2-3, with 8 bases matching TRBD1. Germline-derived CDR1 and CDR2 are KGHDR and SFDVKD. The V and J ends lost 3 bases and 1 base, in that order; junction bases with no gene match: 8. The CDR3 totals 17 residues. The CDR3 region is CATSDPSPGQGTDTQYF. CDR3 in DNA: TGTGCCACCAGTGATCCATCCCCGGGACAGGGCACAGATACGCAGTATTTT.